A single sample gave rise to the 9 T cell receptor beta chains below, sequenced in a study of blood T cell repertoires in COVID-19 (dated by TCRdb to 2018 to 2020). Library preparation was by the immunoSEQ multiplex PCR assay. This is the immuneACCESS table as TCRdb keeps it, with only in-frame sequences that have V and J called. A part of the clones is gone; compared with another copy, unresolved V genes explain less than half, and the rest is unexplained. The sample table lists approximately 190,000 clones, roughly 80% of them with a count of one. Roughly 7.1% of the sample belongs to the ten largest clones. The specimen was peripheral blood. These TCRs come from a woman aged 60-75 years with COVID-19, enrolled during active disease.

The rearrangement joins TRBV5-1 to TRBJ2-3; D remains ambiguous. The CDR3 sequence is 14 residues long. V was trimmed by 0 bases and J by 3 bases, leaving 8 bases between them. Germline V gene data show CDR1 as SGHRS and CDR2 as YFSETQ. CDR3 in amino acids: CASSLGDTTDTQYF. Written as DNA, the CDR3 is TGCGCCAGCAGCTTGGGTGACACGACAGATACGCAGTATTTT.

The rearrangement uses TRBV12-3 or TRBV12-4 and TRBJ1-1; D may be TRBD1 (5 bases). CDR3 length equals 13 residues. V was pared by 3 bases and J by 5 bases, with 10 bases between. The CDR3 nucleotides are TGTGCCAGCAGTTTGGGCAGGGCGACTGAAGCTTTCTTT. It encodes CASSLGRATEAFF.

This clone was seen more than once but under ten times. The rearrangement uses TRBV6-2 or TRBV6-3 and TRBJ1-6; TRBD1 matches 7 bases. The germline V gene encodes CDR1 MNHEY and CDR2 SVGEGT. V shed 6 bases and J 7 bases; nucleotides not matched to a gene: 15. The CDR3 consists of 17 residues. The CDR3 is CASSRPPLTGWNSPLHF. CDR3 coding DNA: TGTGCCAGCAGCCGACCCCCTCTGACAGGGTGGAATTCACCCCTCCACTTT.

This clone occurred once. The rearrangement joins TRBV29-1 to TRBJ2-3, with 10 bases identical to TRBD1. This CDR3 has 15 residues. Trimming at V came to 5 bases and at J to 4 bases, leaving 9 bases not matched to a gene. Germline V gene lookup returns CDR1 SQVTM and CDR2 ANQGSEA. The CDR3 DNA follows: TGCAGCGTTAACCCGACAGGGGGCGCCGCAGATACGCAGTATTTT. Residues: CSVNPTGGAADTQYF.

V and J are TRBV28 and TRBJ1-2; D remains ambiguous. Germline V gene data show CDR1 as MDHEN and CDR2 as SYDVKM. The CDR3 has 13 amino acids. Trimming removed 6 bases at V and 8 bases at J, with 16 bases between. Here the CDR3 DNA reads TGTGCCAGCAGCCCCGAAAGACGGAGGGGCTACACCTTC. This encodes CASSPERRRGYTF.

The genes are TRBV7-3 and TRBJ2-1; perhaps TRBD2 as D (6 bases). V was shortened by 2 bases and J by 7 bases, with 18 bases between the two germline ends. Germline CDR1 and CDR2: SGHTA and FQGTGA. The CDR3 spans 16 residues. The CDR3 coding sequence is TGTGCCAGCAGCTTATATCCCGGGACTCCTTGGAATGAGCAGTTCTTC. The encoded protein is CASSLYPGTPWNEQFF. Based on the CDR3 plus reference TRBV7-3 and TRBJ2-1, the full variable domain is GAGVSQTPSNKVTEKGKYVELRCDPISGHTALYWYRQSLGQGPEFLIYFQGTGAADDSGLPNDRFFAVRPEGSVSTLKIQRTERGDSAVYLCASSLYPGTPWNEQFFGPGTRLTVL.

The gene calls are TRBV6-1 and TRBJ1-5, with a tentative D call TRBD1 (6 bases). V lost 3 bases and J lost 7, with 16 bases in between. CDR1 and CDR2 (germline): MNHNS, SASEGT. The CDR3 runs to 15 residues. The CDR3 DNA follows: TGTGCCAGCAGTGACCCTCGGGGGGCAAACCAGCCCCAGCATTTT. It specifies CASSDPRGANQPQHF.

The V and J genes are TRBV11-2 and TRBJ2-1; 8 nucleotides align to TRBD2. V was pared by 5 bases and J by 4 bases, with 4 bases of the junction left unmatched. The CDR3 runs 14 residues. Germline values: CDR1 SGHAT, CDR2 FQNNGV. The CDR3 sequence is CASSPQRGYNEQFF. Here the CDR3 DNA reads TGTGCCAGCAGCCCCCAGCGGGGGTACAATGAGCAGTTCTTC.

This chain uses TRBV3-1 (or the pseudogene TRBV3-2) with TRBJ2-5; 8 bases fit TRBD1. With V trimmed by 2 bases and J by 5 bases, 4 bases remained unmatched. Germline CDR1 reads LGHDT; CDR2 reads YNNKEL (reference sequence). The CDR3 runs 14 residues. The CDR3 DNA reads as TGTGCCAGCAGCCAAAAAAGGGACAGGGAGACCCAGTACTTC. Translated, it gives CASSQKRDRETQYF.